This T cell receptor (beta chain) was observed in a study of cytomegalovirus exposure and HLA in healthy donors. For the study at large: Early on, a data release was issued that held some 91 million unique TCRs from HLA-typed donors. Whole-study findings and limits: The later analysis indicated that the majority of CMV-associated TCR beta chains appeared HLA-restricted. With later analysis, a missense DCLRE1C variant became linked to TCR beta V- and J-gene trimming.

The PCR made use of 60 Vbeta and 13 Jbeta primers. Libraries were prepared by immunoSEQ multiplex PCR; TCRdb keeps only in-frame clonotypes and omits some of them. The top ten hold roughly 8% of the sample, which has 40,000 to 55,000 clones, about three quarters seen once. A remark on this clone: Its antigen is unidentified.

The CDR3 sequence is 14 residues long. Germline V gene data show CDR1 as SGDLS and CDR2 as YYNGEE. The V gene lost 4 bases and the J gene lost 7 bases, with 14 bases spanning the gap. The rearrangement joins TRBV9 to TRBJ2-2; a weak D match, TRBD1 (5 bases). This receptor was obtained from a man aged 30 to 39 in good health and CMV-seropositive. Input material: PBMCs. DNA for the CDR3: TGTGCCAGCAGCTTCCAGGGAAGTGGCGGGGAGCTGTTTTTT. This sequence encodes CASSFQGSGGELFF. The full variable domain, its missing parts supplied by reference TRBV9 and TRBJ2-2, is DSGVTQTPKHLITATGQRVTLRCSPRSGDLSVYWYQQSLDQGLQFLIQYYNGEERAKGNILERFSAQQFPDLHSELNLSSLELGDSALYFCASSFQGSGGELFFGEGSRLTVL.